These T cell receptor beta chains were read from a single sample in a study of T cell responses to AZD1222 COVID-19 vaccine. Repertoires were generated with immunoSEQ multiplex PCR, while TCRdb's copy carries only in-frame clones and drops some. Of about 120,000 clones listed, around 86% are singletons. The source material was peripheral blood, sampled 28 days after the second AZD1222 dose. These receptors all stem from an adult who received the AZD1222 COVID-19 vaccine. CDR3s include the opening cysteine and the closing phenylalanine or tryptophan. A D gene is named only where the DNA matches it firmly. The size of a clone is reported for some rows only, either as once, few or many, or as a class for expanded clones.

>NA|TRBV27|NA|TRBJ2-1
TGTGCCAGCAGTGTTGAGGTGGGCGGCAGCGAGCAGTTCTTC
CASSVEVGGSEQFF
>NA|TRBV25-1|NA|TRBJ1-3
TGTGCCAGCAGTGCCCTAGGGGTTTCGGGTGGAAACACCATATATTTT
CASSALGVSGGNTIYF
>NA|TRBV30|NA|TRBJ2-2
TGTGCCTGGAATCGTGACTACAACACCGGGGAGCTGTTTTTT
CAWNRDYNTGELFF
>NA|TRBV6-2/TRBV6-3|NA|TRBJ2-5
TGTGCCAGCAGTCCAACCGGAATTCAAGAGACCCAGTACTTC
CASSPTGIQETQYF
>TRBD1|TRBV7-2|once|TRBJ1-6
TGTGCCAGCAGCTTAGGAGGGGGACAGGAGGGTGTTAATTCACCCCTCCACTTT
CASSLGGGQEGVNSPLHF
>NA|TRBV2|NA|TRBJ2-7
TGTGCCAGCAGGGGGGACGCCTACGAGCAGTACTTC
CASRGDAYEQYF
>NA|TRBV5-1|NA|TRBJ2-5
TGCGCCAGCAGCAGGGGGGGTGAGACCCAGTACTTC
CASSRGGETQYF
>NA|TRBV3-1/TRBV3-2|NA|TRBJ1-2
TGTGCCAGCAGCCAAGAGGGCTATGGCTACACCTTC
CASSQEGYGYTF
>NA|TRBV2|NA|TRBJ1-2
TGTGCCAGCAGTGAAGGTTCCTGGCCTGTCTATGGCTACACCTTC
CASSEGSWPVYGYTF
>NA|TRBV3-1/TRBV3-2|NA|TRBJ2-3
TGTGCCAGCAGCCAAGCCGGGACCATAGATACGCAGTATTTT
CASSQAGTIDTQYF
>TRBD2|TRBV29-1|medium-sized|TRBJ2-3
TGCAGCGTCGGAATGACTAGCGGGCGCACAGATACGCAGTATTTT
CSVGMTSGRTDTQYF
>NA|TRBV25-1|NA|TRBJ1-1
TGTGCCAGCATTCTAGGAACTGAAGCTTTCTTT
CASILGTEAFF
>NA|TRBV7-2|NA|TRBJ1-2
TGTGCCAGCAGGTCCCCCGCGCCCTATGGCTACACCTTC
CASRSPAPYGYTF
>NA|TRBV28|NA|TRBJ1-5
TGTGCCAGCAGGGCGGGGGGGGCTAGCAATCAGCCCCAGCATTTT
CASRAGGASNQPQHF
>TRBD1|TRBV9|NA|TRBJ2-1
TGTGCCAGCAGCGCTGGGTTTGGGACAGGGGGAAATGAGCAGTTCTTC
CASSAGFGTGGNEQFF
>NA|TRBV28|few|TRBJ1-4
TGTGCCAGCAGTTTAACGCCGGTGAAGGAAAAACTGTTTTTT
CASSLTPVKEKLFF
>TRBD1|TRBV4-2|NA|TRBJ1-2
TGTGCCAGCAGCCAGCCCGGGACAGAAGCTAACTATGGCTACACCTTC
CASSQPGTEANYGYTF
>TRBD1|TRBV6-5|NA|TRBJ1-2
TGTGCCAGCAGTAGGGACAGGGTCATAGGCTACACCTTC
CASSRDRVIGYTF
>NA|TRBV10-3|NA|TRBJ1-4
TGTGCCATCGGGTTTAATGAAAAACTGTTTTTT
CAIGFNEKLFF
>NA|TRBV10-3|NA|TRBJ1-4
TGTGCCATCAGTGATGGGACGGCTATAGGAAAACTGTTTTTT
CAISDGTAIGKLFF
>TRBD1|TRBV6-5|NA|TRBJ1-1
TGTGCCACACCCAAGGACAGGTTAAACACTGAAGCTTTCTTT
CATPKDRLNTEAFF
>NA|TRBV19|few|TRBJ1-3
TGTGCCAGTAGTATTGGCACCTCTGGAAACACCATATATTTT
CASSIGTSGNTIYF
>NA|TRBV6-5|NA|TRBJ1-4
TGTGCCAGCAGTTACTCAGACGGGACCGCCGGTGAAAAACTGTTTTTT
CASSYSDGTAGEKLFF
>NA|TRBV6-5|NA|TRBJ1-4
TGTGCCAGCATAAAGGGGTTGGGAGGGGAAAAACTGTTTTTT
CASIKGLGGEKLFF
>NA|TRBV10-3|NA|TRBJ2-7
TGTGCCATCAGTGAAAGCGGCAGTACCTCCTACGAGCAGTACTTC
CAISESGSTSYEQYF
>TRBD1|TRBV19|NA|TRBJ1-6
TGTGCCAGTAGTACCCGGGACAGGAGATCACCCCTCCACTTT
CASSTRDRRSPLHF
>NA|TRBV19|NA|TRBJ1-5
TGTGCCAGTAGTATTTTAGGTGGGGTCGCTCAGCCCCAGCATTTT
CASSILGGVAQPQHF
>NA|TRBV11-3|NA|TRBJ1-4
TGTGCCAGCAGCTTCTCCGCAACTAATGAAAAACTGTTTTTT
CASSFSATNEKLFF
>TRBD1|TRBV19|NA|TRBJ2-7
TGTGCCAGTAGTTATGGGACAGGGTTCTACGAGCAGTACTTC
CASSYGTGFYEQYF
>NA|TRBV18|NA|TRBJ1-1
TGTGCCAGCTCAAGCGACAGGATAGCTTTCTTT
CASSSDRIAFF
>NA|TRBV11-2|NA|TRBJ1-1
TGTGCCAGCAGCTTAGGACCGGTTGTTGAAGCTTTCTTT
CASSLGPVVEAFF
>NA|TRBV6-2/TRBV6-3|few|TRBJ2-3
TGTGCCAGCAGTGCGGGACAGATCGCTAGCACAGATACGCAGTATTTT
CASSAGQIASTDTQYF
>NA|TRBV30|NA|TRBJ1-6
TGTGCCTGGAAGGGGGGATCGGGATCACCCCTCCACTTT
CAWKGGSGSPLHF
>NA|TRBV9|NA|TRBJ2-1
TGTGCCAGCAGCGTAGAGGCTGGTGGGACGGACCCCTACAATGAGCAGTTCTTC
CASSVEAGGTDPYNEQFF
>NA|TRBV18|NA|TRBJ2-5
TGTGCCAGCTCACGGGACTCCAGAGGGGAGACCCAGTACTTC
CASSRDSRGETQYF
>NA|TRBV7-2|NA|TRBJ1-5
TGTGCCAGCAGCAGTCGGGACAATCAGCCCCAGCATTTT
CASSSRDNQPQHF
>NA|TRBV5-1|once|TRBJ1-2
TGCGCCAGCAGCGGGGGGACGGTCTTGGGCTACACCTTC
CASSGGTVLGYTF
>NA|TRBV5-6|NA|TRBJ1-3
TGTGCCAGCAGCTCCAGGGGTACCTCTGGAAACACCATATATTTT
CASSSRGTSGNTIYF
>TRBD1|TRBV5-1|NA|TRBJ2-7
TGCGCCAGCAGCACGGGACAGGGTAGTTACGAGCAGTACTTC
CASSTGQGSYEQYF
>NA|TRBV19|NA|TRBJ1-2
TGTGCCAGTAGTATAGGAGTTAGGGGCTACACCTTC
CASSIGVRGYTF
>NA|TRBV7-6|NA|TRBJ2-1
TGTGCCAGCATTGGGTCCTACAATGAGCAGTTCTTC
CASIGSYNEQFF
>TRBD2|TRBV7-9|NA|TRBJ2-7
TGTGCCAGCAGCAGCGGGATGTCCTACGAGCAGTACTTC
CASSSGMSYEQYF